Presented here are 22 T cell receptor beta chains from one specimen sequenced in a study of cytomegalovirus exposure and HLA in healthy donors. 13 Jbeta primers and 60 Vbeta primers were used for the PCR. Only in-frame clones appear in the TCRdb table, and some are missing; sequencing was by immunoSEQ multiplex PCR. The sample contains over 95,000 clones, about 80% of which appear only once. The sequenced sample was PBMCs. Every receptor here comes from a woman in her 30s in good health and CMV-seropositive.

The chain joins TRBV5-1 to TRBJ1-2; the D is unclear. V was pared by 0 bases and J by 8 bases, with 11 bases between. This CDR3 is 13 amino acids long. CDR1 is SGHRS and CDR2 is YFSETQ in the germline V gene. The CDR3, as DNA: TGCGCCAGCAGCTTGGCCGCGGAATGGGGCTACACCTTC. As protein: CASSLAAEWGYTF.

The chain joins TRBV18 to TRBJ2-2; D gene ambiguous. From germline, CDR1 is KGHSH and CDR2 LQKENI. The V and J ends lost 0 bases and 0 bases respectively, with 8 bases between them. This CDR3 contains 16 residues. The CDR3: CASSPPGFTNTGELFF. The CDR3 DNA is TGTGCCAGCTCACCACCGGGCTTCACGAACACCGGGGAGCTGTTTTTT.

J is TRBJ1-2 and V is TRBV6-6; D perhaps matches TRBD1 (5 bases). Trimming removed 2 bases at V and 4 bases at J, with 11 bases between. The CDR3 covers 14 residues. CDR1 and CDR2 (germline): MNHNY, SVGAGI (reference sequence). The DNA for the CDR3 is TGTGCCAGCAGTTACGCAGGGTGGTCCTATGGCTACACCTTC. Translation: CASSYAGWSYGYTF.

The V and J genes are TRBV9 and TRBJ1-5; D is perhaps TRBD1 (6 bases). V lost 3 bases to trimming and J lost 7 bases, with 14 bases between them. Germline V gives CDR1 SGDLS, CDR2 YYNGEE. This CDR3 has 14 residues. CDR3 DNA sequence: TGTGCCAGCAGCGAGACAGGAGGCCGCCAGCCCCAGCATTTT. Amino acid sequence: CASSETGGRQPQHF.

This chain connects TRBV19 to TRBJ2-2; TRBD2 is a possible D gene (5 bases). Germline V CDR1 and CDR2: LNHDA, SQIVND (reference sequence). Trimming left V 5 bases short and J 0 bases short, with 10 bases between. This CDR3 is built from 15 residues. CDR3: CASSASAANTGELFF. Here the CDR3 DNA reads TGTGCCAGTAGTGCTTCAGCGGCGAACACCGGGGAGCTGTTTTTT.

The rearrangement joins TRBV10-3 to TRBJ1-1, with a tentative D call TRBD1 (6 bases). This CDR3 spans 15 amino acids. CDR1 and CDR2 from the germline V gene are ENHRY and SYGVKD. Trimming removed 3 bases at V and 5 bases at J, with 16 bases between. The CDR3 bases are TGTGCCATCAGTGATGCGACAGGTAGGTGGACTGAAGCTTTCTTT. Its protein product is CAISDATGRWTEAFF.

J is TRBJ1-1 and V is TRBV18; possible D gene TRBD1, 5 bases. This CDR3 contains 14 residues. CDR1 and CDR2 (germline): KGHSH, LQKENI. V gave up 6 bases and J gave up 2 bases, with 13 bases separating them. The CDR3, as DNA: TGTGCCAGCTCTGGGGGGAGATTTAACACTGAAGCTTTCTTT. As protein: CASSGGRFNTEAFF.

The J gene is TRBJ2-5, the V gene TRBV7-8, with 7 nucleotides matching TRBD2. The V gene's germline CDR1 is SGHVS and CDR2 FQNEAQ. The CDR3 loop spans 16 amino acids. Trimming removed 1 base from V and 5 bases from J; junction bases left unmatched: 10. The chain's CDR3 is CASSLVVGRVGETQYF. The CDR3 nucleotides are TGTGCCAGCAGCTTAGTGGTTGGGAGGGTGGGGGAGACCCAGTACTTC.

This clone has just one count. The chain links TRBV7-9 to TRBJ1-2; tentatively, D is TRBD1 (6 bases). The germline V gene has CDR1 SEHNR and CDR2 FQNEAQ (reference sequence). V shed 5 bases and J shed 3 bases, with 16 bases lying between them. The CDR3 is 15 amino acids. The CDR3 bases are TGTGCCAGCAGCCCTCCAAACTACAGGGACTATGGCTACACCTTC. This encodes CASSPPNYRDYGYTF.

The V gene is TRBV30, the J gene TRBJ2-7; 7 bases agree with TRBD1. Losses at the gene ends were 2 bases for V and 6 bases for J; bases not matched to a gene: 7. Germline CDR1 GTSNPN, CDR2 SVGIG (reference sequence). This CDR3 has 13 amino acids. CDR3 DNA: TGTGCCTGGAGTAGGGACAGATGGTCCGAGCAGTACTTC. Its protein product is CAWSRDRWSEQYF.

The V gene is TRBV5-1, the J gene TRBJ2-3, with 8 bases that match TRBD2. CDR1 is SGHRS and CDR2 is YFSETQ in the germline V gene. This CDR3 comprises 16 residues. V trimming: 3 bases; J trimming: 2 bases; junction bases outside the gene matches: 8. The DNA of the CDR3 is TGCGCCAGCAGCTACCATGGGCGGGAGGTCACAGATACGCAGTATTTT. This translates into CASSYHGREVTDTQYF.

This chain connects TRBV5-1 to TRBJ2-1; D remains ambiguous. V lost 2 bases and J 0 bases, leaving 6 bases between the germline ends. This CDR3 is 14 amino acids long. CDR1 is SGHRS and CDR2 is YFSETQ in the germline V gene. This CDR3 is CASSFSRSYNEQFF. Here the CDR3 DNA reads TGCGCCAGCAGCTTCTCCCGCTCCTACAATGAGCAGTTCTTC.

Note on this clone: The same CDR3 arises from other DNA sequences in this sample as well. CDR3 region: CASSHLEGGNYGYTF. Written as DNA, the CDR3 is TGCGCCAGCAGCCACCTCGAGGGAGGGAACTATGGCTACACCTTC. The chain combines TRBV4-1 with TRBJ1-2; no clear D gene. V lost 3 bases and J 2 bases, leaving 13 bases between the germline ends. The CDR3 runs 15 residues. CDR1 and CDR2 (germline): MGHRA, YSYEKL.

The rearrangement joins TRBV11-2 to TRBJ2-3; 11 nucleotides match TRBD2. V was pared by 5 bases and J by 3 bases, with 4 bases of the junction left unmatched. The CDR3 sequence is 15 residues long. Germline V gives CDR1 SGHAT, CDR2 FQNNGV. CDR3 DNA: TGTGCCAGCAGCCCCTGGACTAGCGGGACAGATACGCAGTATTTT. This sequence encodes CASSPWTSGTDTQYF.

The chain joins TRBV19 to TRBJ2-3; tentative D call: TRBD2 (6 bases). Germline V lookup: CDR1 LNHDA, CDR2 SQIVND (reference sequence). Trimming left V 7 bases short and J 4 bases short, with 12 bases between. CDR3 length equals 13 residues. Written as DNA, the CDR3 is TGTGCCAGTACGGAGGGAGCCGCAGATACGCAGTATTTT. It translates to CASTEGAADTQYF.

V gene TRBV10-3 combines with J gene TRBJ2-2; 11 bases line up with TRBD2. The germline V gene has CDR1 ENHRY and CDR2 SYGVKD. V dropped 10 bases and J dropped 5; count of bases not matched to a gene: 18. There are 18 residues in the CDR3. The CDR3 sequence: CATKGYGYWTSGTGELFF. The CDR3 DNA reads TGTGCCACCAAAGGTTACGGGTACTGGACTAGCGGGACCGGGGAGCTGTTTTTT.

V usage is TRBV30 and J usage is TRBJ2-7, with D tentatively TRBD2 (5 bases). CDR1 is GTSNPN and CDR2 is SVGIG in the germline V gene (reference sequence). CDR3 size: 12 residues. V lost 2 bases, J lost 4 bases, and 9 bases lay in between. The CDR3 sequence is CAWSLTSYEQYF. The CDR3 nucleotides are TGTGCCTGGAGTCTCACTAGTTACGAGCAGTACTTC.

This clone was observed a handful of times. CDR3 sequence (DNA): TGTGCCAGCAGCTTAGATCGAGGGAACCCCGCGGGTGGATCACCCCTCCACTTT. Translating gives CASSLDRGNPAGGSPLHF. This chain connects TRBV11-3 to TRBJ1-6; D is ambiguous. This CDR3 comprises 18 residues. The V end was cut by 0 bases, the J end by 10 bases, with 22 bases between. CDR1 SGHNT and CDR2 YENEEA come from the germline V gene.

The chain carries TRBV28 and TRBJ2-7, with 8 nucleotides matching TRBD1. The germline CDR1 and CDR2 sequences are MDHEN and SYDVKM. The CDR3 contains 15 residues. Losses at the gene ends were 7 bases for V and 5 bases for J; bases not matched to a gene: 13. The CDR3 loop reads CASMASWTGNHEQYF. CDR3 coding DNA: TGTGCCAGCATGGCGTCCTGGACAGGGAATCACGAGCAGTACTTC.

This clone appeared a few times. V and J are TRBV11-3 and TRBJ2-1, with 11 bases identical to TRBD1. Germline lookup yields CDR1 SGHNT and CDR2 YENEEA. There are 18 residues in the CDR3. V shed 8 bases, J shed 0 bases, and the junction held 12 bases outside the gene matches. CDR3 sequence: CASRIGQGAESSYNEQFF. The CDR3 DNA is TGTGCCAGCCGGATCGGACAGGGGGCAGAAAGCTCCTACAATGAGCAGTTCTTC. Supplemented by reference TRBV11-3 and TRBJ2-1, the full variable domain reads EAGVVQSPRYKIIEKKQPVAFWCNPISGHNTLYWYLQNLGQGPELLIRYENEEAVDDSQLPKDRFSAERLKGVDSTLKIQPAELGDSAVYLCASRIGQGAESSYNEQFFGPGTRLTVL.

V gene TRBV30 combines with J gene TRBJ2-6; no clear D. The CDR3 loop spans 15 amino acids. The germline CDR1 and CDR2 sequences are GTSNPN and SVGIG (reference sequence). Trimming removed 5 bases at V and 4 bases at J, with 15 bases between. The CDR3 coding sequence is TGTGCCTGGGCTGCGATCAGGTCGGGGGCCAACGTCCTGACTTTC. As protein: CAWAAIRSGANVLTF.

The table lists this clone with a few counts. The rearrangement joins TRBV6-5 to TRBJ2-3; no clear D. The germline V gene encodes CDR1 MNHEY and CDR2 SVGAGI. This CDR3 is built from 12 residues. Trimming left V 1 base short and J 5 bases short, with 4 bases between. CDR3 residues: CASSYYGDTQYF. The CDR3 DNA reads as TGTGCCAGCAGTTACTACGGAGATACGCAGTATTTT.